These 3 T cell receptor beta chains were sequenced from one sample in a study of blood T cell repertoires in COVID-19. Sequencing used immunoSEQ multiplex PCR; TCRdb keeps in-frame clones, though not all of them. The sample lists under 300,000 clones; more than 70% were seen once. Sequencing was performed on peripheral blood. These receptors were collected from a woman between 35 and 50 years old who had recovered from COVID-19.

The V and J genes are TRBV27 and TRBJ1-6; 9 positions match TRBD1. Trimming cost V 5 bases and J 5 bases; bases outside gene matches: 7. The CDR3 loop spans 16 amino acids. In germline, CDR1 is MNHEY, CDR2 SMNVEV (reference sequence). This CDR3 is CASSPTWTGDNSPLHF. CDR3 nucleotides: TGTGCCAGCAGTCCGACATGGACAGGGGATAATTCACCCCTCCACTTT.

This clone was detected a few times. The rearrangement uses TRBV6-1 and TRBJ1-1; D remains ambiguous. The germline gives CDR1 MNHNS, CDR2 SASEGT. Trimming took 3 bases from V and 9 from J, leaving 11 bases between them. This CDR3 is 12 amino acids long. DNA for the CDR3: TGTGCCAGCAGTGATCTGGAGAAACAAGCTTTCTTT. Translated: CASSDLEKQAFF.

The chain links TRBV9 to TRBJ2-5; 10 nucleotides align to TRBD2. This CDR3 spans 17 amino acids. In germline, CDR1 is SGDLS, CDR2 YYNGEE. V was clipped by 0 bases and J by 4 bases; unmatched bases: 9. The CDR3 sequence is CASSVGRVAGGPETQYF. For the CDR3, the DNA is TGTGCCAGCAGCGTAGGCAGGGTAGCGGGAGGTCCAGAGACCCAGTACTTC.